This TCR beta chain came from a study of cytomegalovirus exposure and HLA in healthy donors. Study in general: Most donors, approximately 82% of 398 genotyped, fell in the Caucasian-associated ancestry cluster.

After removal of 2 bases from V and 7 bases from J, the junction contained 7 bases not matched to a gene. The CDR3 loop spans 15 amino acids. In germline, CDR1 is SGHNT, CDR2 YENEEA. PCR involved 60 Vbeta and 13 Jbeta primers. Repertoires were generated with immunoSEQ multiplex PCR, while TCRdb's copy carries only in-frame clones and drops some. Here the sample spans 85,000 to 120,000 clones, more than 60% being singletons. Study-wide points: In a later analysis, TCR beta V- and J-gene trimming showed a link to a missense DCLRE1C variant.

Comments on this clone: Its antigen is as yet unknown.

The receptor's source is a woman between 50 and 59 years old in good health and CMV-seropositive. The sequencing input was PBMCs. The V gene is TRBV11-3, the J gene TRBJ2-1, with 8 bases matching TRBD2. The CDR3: CASSLLSGGINEQFF. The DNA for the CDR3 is TGTGCCAGCAGCTTACTCTCGGGGGGGATTAATGAGCAGTTCTTC.